This is a list of T cell receptor beta chains from one sample in a study of blood T cell repertoires in COVID-19. TCRdb's copy holds only in-frame clones and misses some; the assay was immunoSEQ multiplex PCR. The sample lists roughly 47,000 clones, about 89% occurring once. Sequencing was carried out using peripheral blood. These TCRs come from a man between 65 and 80 years old with active COVID-19. Both conserved end residues are part of each CDR3.

>TRBJ2-7|TRBV2
CASSQQDYEQYF
>TRBJ2-5|TRBV7-9
CASSLGSSGAWEETQYF
>TRBJ2-7|TRBV19
CASSMARESYEQYF
>TRBJ1-2|TRBV15
CATSRDEAAGYTF
>TRBJ1-5|TRBV9
CASSGDTSNQPQHF
>TRBJ2-3|TRBV6-4
CASSLGLETDTQYF
>TRBJ2-2|TRBV6-2/TRBV6-3
CASSRQGAGTGELFF
>TRBJ2-2|TRBV7-2
CASSSRRGQAYTGELFF
>TRBJ2-4|TRBV15
CATSSLSGGFLAKNIQYF
>TRBJ2-2|TRBV6-6
CASSYSGHPPGELFF
>TRBJ2-7|TRBV6-6
CASSYSVVSASYEQYF
>TRBJ2-5|TRBV7-2
CASSPRTGGIETQYF
>TRBJ1-5|TRBV7-8
CASSNTGGGQPQHF
>TRBJ2-3|TRBV20-1
CSASESARRTDTQYF
>TRBJ1-6|TRBV9
CASSSRGLRNSPLHF
>TRBJ2-5|TRBV25-1
CATAAHPGQGYQETQYF
>TRBJ1-1|TRBV28
CASSLRLTEAFF
>TRBJ1-1|TRBV19
CASSIAGTGANTEAFF
>TRBJ1-1|TRBV12-3/TRBV12-4
CASSYGVRSEAFF
>TRBJ1-2|TRBV12-2
CASRFLYRGTVNYGYTF
>TRBJ2-3|TRBV5-4
CASNKGGQYSTDTQYF
>TRBJ1-2|TRBV5-1
CASSAEGGNYGYTF
>TRBJ2-5|TRBV28
CASSSRSAQETQYF
>TRBJ1-1|TRBV6-4
CASSADSNTEAFF
>TRBJ1-5|TRBV10-1
CASSEPPRRDNQPQHF
>TRBJ2-1|TRBV9
CASSPRTSGGANEQFF
>TRBJ2-7|TRBV7-8
CASSPPRGEQYF
>TRBJ2-3|TRBV19
CASSIVAPNGDTQYF
>TRBJ2-2|TRBV11-2
CASNPQGRGGIGELFF
>TRBJ1-4|TRBV7-9
CASSLGQDEKLFF
>TRBJ1-1|TRBV27
CASRRTGGADQAFF
>TRBJ2-2|TRBV7-9
CASSRDRGRGTGELFF
>TRBJ2-5|TRBV5-1
CASLSGTEGETQYF
>TRBJ2-3|TRBV27
CASSLGSQSTDTQYF
>TRBJ2-1|TRBV11-3
CASSPEGVRDEQFF
>TRBJ1-4|TRBV5-1
CASKTGDHGANEKLFF
>TRBJ2-1|TRBV6-5
CASRDRADEQFF
>TRBJ2-2|TRBV7-9
CASSSPGRGPPTGELFF
>TRBJ2-1|TRBV2
CASGVLAGGSYNEQFF
>TRBJ2-3|TRBV19
CASSIREVIDTQYF
>TRBJ2-1|TRBV11-3
CASSLSAGLGEQFF
>TRBJ1-2|TRBV2
CATREGAGYGYTF
>TRBJ1-4|TRBV5-6
CASSRDSVNEKLFF
>TRBJ1-3|TRBV4-3
CASSQDPGQTRRNTIYF
>TRBJ1-1|TRBV10-3
CAISEPGQGNTEAFF
>TRBJ2-5|TRBV13
CASSRGLAGGPGEAQYF
>TRBJ2-3|TRBV6-2/TRBV6-3
CASSSRDRGGADTQYF